The 21 T cell receptor beta chains reported below all come from one sample, sequenced in a study of CD8 T cells in ankylosing spondylitis. MiXCR was run by TCRdb on the 5' RACE reads, yielding one entry per CDR3 protein. The table shows tens of thousands of distinct CDR3 sequences, with around 25% occurring only once. The source material was blood, either unsorted or a sorted T cell fraction (not recorded which). These receptors all come from a male donor with ankylosing spondylitis or in good health (not recorded which).

The V call is TRBV7-3, the J call TRBJ2-3; a weak D match, TRBD2 (5 bases). V was shortened by 4 bases and J by 0 bases, with 17 bases between the two germline ends. The CDR3 consists of 17 residues. Germline loops: CDR1 SGHTA, CDR2 FQGTGA. CDR3 nucleotide sequence: TGTGCCAGCAGCTCGATGCGCGGACTTTATAGCACAGATACGCAGTATTTT. Residues: CASSSMRGLYSTDTQYF.

The V call is TRBV28, the J call TRBJ2-7, with 7 positions matching TRBD1. The V gene end was trimmed by 6 bases and the J gene end by 4 bases; junction bases not matched to a gene: 9. The CDR3 spans 14 residues. Germline V lookup: CDR1 MDHEN, CDR2 SYDVKM. The CDR3 coding sequence is TGTGCCAGCAGCAGACAGGGACCAACGTACGAGCAGTACGTC. Its protein product is CASSRQGPTYEQYV.

V usage is TRBV29-1 and J usage is TRBJ2-3; D is unclear. The CDR3 covers 13 residues. Trimming left V 8 bases short and J 2 bases short, with 14 bases between. The V gene's germline CDR1 is SQVTM and CDR2 ANQGSEA. The CDR3 nucleotides read TGCAGCATACGACGGTCGGCCACAGATACGCAGTATTTT. Its protein is CSIRRSATDTQYF.

Only a few counts were recorded for this clonotype. The genes are TRBV24-1 and TRBJ1-5; no clear D gene. The CDR3 has 12 residues. Germline V gene lookup returns CDR1 KGHDR and CDR2 SFDVKD. V was trimmed by 4 bases and J by 9 bases, leaving 9 bases between them. The CDR3 is CATSDGTRPQHF. In DNA, the CDR3 is TGTGCCACCAGTGACGGAACGCGGCCCCAGCATTTT.

This clonotype was seen a handful of times. The V gene is TRBV10-3, the J gene TRBJ1-2, with unresolved D. Trimming left V 0 bases short and J 4 bases short, with 9 bases between. Per germline, CDR1 ENHRY and CDR2 SYGVKD. The CDR3 spans 14 residues. CDR3 in amino acids: CAISESWKSYGYTF. CDR3 nucleotides: TGTGCCATCAGTGAGTCTTGGAAGTCCTATGGCTACACCTTC.

In its sample, this clonotype was seen a few times. The chain has TRBV5-1 and TRBJ1-3, with D unclear. In germline, CDR1 is SGHRS, CDR2 YFSETQ. The germline V and J ends were trimmed by 5 bases and 0 bases, with 6 bases remaining between them. This CDR3 has 13 amino acids. The CDR3 here is CASSADSGNTIYF. The CDR3 bases are TGCGCCAGCAGTGCGGACTCTGGAAACACCATATATTTT. Drawing the rest from reference TRBV5-1 and TRBJ1-3, the complete variable domain is KAGVTQTPRYLIKTRGQQVTLSCSPISGHRSVSWYQQTPGQGLQFLFEYFSETQRNKGNFPGRFSGRQFSNSRSEMNVSTLELGDSALYLCASSADSGNTIYFGEGSWLTVV.

This clonotype was seen a few times. The rearrangement joins TRBV12-5 to TRBJ2-7, with 10 bases aligning to TRBD2. Germline CDR1 LGHNT, CDR2 FRNRAP. The CDR3 is 14 residues long. Trimming at V came to 11 bases and at J to 0 bases, leaving 7 bases not matched to a gene. This CDR3 is CAASTSGNSYEQYF. DNA of the CDR3: TGTGCTGCCTCAACTAGCGGGAACTCCTACGAGCAGTACTTC.

This clonotype was counted only a few times. The chain couples TRBV20-1 to TRBJ1-5, with D possibly being TRBD1 (6 bases). Looked up from germline, CDR1 is DFQATT and CDR2 is SNEGSKA (reference sequence). Trimming stripped 5 bases from V and 5 bases from J, with 13 bases between. This CDR3 is built from 13 residues. CDR3 residues: CSAGGPRDQPQHF. CDR3 nucleotides: TGCAGTGCTGGGGGGCCCAGGGATCAGCCCCAGCATTTT.

The chain uses TRBV7-9 and TRBJ1-1; TRBD1 agrees at 7 bases. This CDR3 is built from 15 residues. CDR1 SEHNR and CDR2 FQNEAQ come from the germline V gene (reference sequence). Trimming at V came to 7 bases and at J to 4 bases, leaving 12 bases not matched to a gene. The CDR3 reads CASTEGAGWSTEAFF. The CDR3 nucleotides are TGTGCCAGCACCGAGGGGGCAGGGTGGAGCACTGAAGCTTTCTTT. Full variable domain (outside the CDR3, taken from reference TRBV7-9 and TRBJ1-1): DTGVSQNPRHKITKRGQNVTFRCDPISEHNRLYWYRQTLGQGPEFLTYFQNEAQLEKSRLLSDRFSAERPKGSFSTLEIQRTEQGDSAMYLCASTEGAGWSTEAFFGQGTRLTVV.

This clonotype was observed many times. The chain employs TRBV29-1 and TRBJ1-1, with 7 positions matching TRBD1. Trimming at V came to 7 bases and at J to 1 base, leaving 6 bases not matched to a gene. Germline V CDR1 and CDR2: SQVTM, ANQGSEA. There are 13 residues in the CDR3. The chain's CDR3 is CSGGDRENTEAFF. DNA for the CDR3: TGCAGCGGGGGGGACAGAGAGAACACTGAAGCTTTCTTT.

The V call is TRBV5-1, the J call TRBJ2-1; 8 bases agree with TRBD1. This CDR3 spans 16 amino acids. The V gene's germline CDR1 is SGHRS and CDR2 YFSETQ. V was pared by 4 bases and J by 8 bases, with 14 bases of the junction left unmatched. The CDR3: CASSPDGQGVGDEQFF. In DNA, the CDR3 is TGCGCCAGCAGCCCGGACGGACAGGGAGTCGGCGATGAGCAGTTCTTC.

This clonotype was seen many times. The CDR3 DNA follows: TGCGCCAGCAGCCAAGATCTCAGCTTTACTAGCTTAAGTGATAATGAGCAGTTCTTC. Encoded protein: CASSQDLSFTSLSDNEQFF. J is TRBJ2-1 and V is TRBV4-1, with D tentatively TRBD2 (6 bases). Germline CDR1 MGHRA, CDR2 YSYEKL. The CDR3 has 19 amino acids. V gave up 0 bases and J gave up 7 bases, with 25 bases separating them.

V gene TRBV4-2 combines with J gene TRBJ1-5; 8 bases align to TRBD1. The CDR3 spans 18 residues. J gave up 3 bases and V 4 bases, and 14 bases lay outside the gene matches. CDR1 is LGHNA, CDR2 YNFKEQ, per germline. DNA of the CDR3: TGTGCCAGCAGCCCCCGCAGCCGGACAGGGAAATTCAATCAGCCCCAGCATTTT. Residues: CASSPRSRTGKFNQPQHF.

This clonotype was found many times. The chain links TRBV7-2 to TRBJ2-1; the D gene is possibly TRBD2 (5 bases). Looked up from germline, CDR1 is SGHTA and CDR2 is FQGNSA. CDR3 length equals 12 residues. V was clipped by 3 bases and J by 12 bases, with 12 bases between them. The CDR3 DNA reads TGTGCCAGCAGCTTCTTCGACCGGGGGCAGTTCTTC. It codes for CASSFFDRGQFF.

The rearrangement links TRBV18 to TRBJ2-1; 9 bases fit TRBD2. J gave up 7 bases and V 2 bases, and 12 bases lay outside the gene matches. Per the germline V gene, CDR1 is KGHSH and CDR2 is LQKENI. This CDR3 region has 17 residues. The chain's CDR3 is CASSPFNGGGAVNEQFF. The DNA for the CDR3 is TGTGCCAGCTCACCATTTAATGGCGGGGGGGCCGTAAATGAGCAGTTCTTC.

This sequence joins TRBV20-1 and TRBJ2-1; D uncertain. The CDR3 length is 14 residues. Deletions cut 5 bases from V and 7 bases from J, with 18 bases between. Germline V gene data show CDR1 as DFQATT and CDR2 as SNEGSKA (reference sequence). CDR3 DNA: TGCAGTGCTGTGCCCGGGTTCGGCCTTAATGAGCAGTTCTTC. Residues: CSAVPGFGLNEQFF.

This clonotype appeared a single time. J is TRBJ1-1 and V is TRBV7-9; D remains unclear. CDR1 and CDR2 from the germline V gene are SEHNR and FQNEAQ (reference sequence). V shed 6 bases and J shed 1 base, with 3 bases lying between them. This CDR3 is built from 11 residues. CDR3 nucleotide sequence: TGTGCCAGCAGAAAGAACACTGAAGCTTTCTTT. Its translation is CASRKNTEAFF.

The chain combines TRBV25-1 with TRBJ2-6; the D is unclear. V lost 5 bases and J 2 bases, leaving 7 bases between the germline ends. Germline loops: CDR1 MGHDK, CDR2 SYGVNS. This CDR3 contains 14 residues. CDR3 in DNA: TGTGCCAGCAGTCCCCCAGCTGGGGCCAACGTCCTGACTTTC. Its protein is CASSPPAGANVLTF.

This clonotype has more than one count but fewer than ten. The gene calls are TRBV12-3 or TRBV12-4 and TRBJ2-1; D is undetermined. The CDR3 is made up of 14 amino acids. The V gene lost 8 bases and the J gene lost 0 bases, with 11 bases spanning the gap. Here the CDR3 DNA reads TGTGCCAGCCACGTGGCTAGCTCCTACAATGAGCAGTTCTTC. Protein product: CASHVASSYNEQFF.

This clonotype has a count of ten or more. The rearrangement links TRBV12-3 or TRBV12-4 to TRBJ1-2, with D possibly being TRBD1 (5 bases). This CDR3 spans 13 amino acids. The germline V and J ends were trimmed by 6 bases and 5 bases, with 13 bases remaining between them. The CDR3 nucleotides read TGTGCCAGCAGACCATTGACAGATTATGGCTACACCTTC. Translation gives CASRPLTDYGYTF.

This clonotype was seen more than once but under ten times. The V gene is TRBV20-1, the J gene TRBJ2-1, with TRBD1 identical over 9 bases. Trimming took 0 bases from V and 14 from J; bases not matched to a gene: 11. This CDR3 spans 14 amino acids. The germline gives CDR1 DFQATT, CDR2 SNEGSKA (reference sequence). The CDR3 reads CSARDIGQGYYEFF. The CDR3 coding sequence is TGCAGTGCTAGAGATATCGGACAGGGGTATTATGAGTTCTTC.